This T cell receptor beta chain was sequenced for a study of tumor and adjacent non-tumor tissue in lung cancer. The template was RNA from unsorted bulk tissue. The normal lung tissue was taken more than 3 cm from the tumor edge. The library came from three nested PCR rounds adapted from ARM-PCR protocols. Using its own MiXCR run on the multiplex PCR reads, TCRdb lists one record per CDR3 protein. The repertoire holds 45,000 to 65,000 distinct CDR3 sequences, with about 70% as singletons. The germline V gene encodes CDR1 MNHEY and CDR2 SVGAGI. The CDR3 sequence is 16 residues long. V was clipped by 5 bases and J by 2 bases, with 17 bases between them.

The chain employs TRBV6-5 and TRBJ2-3; no clear D. Material: distant non-tumor lung tissue. The receptor was derived from a woman aged 55-75 years with non-small cell lung cancer. DNA for the CDR3: TGTGCCAGCAGTCAAGGGTCTTGCGGTTACACAGATACGCAGTATTTT. Translated, it gives CASSQGSCGYTDTQYF.